This passage covers 26 T cell receptor beta chains from one sample sequenced in a study of shared clonotypes between healthy human individuals (TCRdb year 2020). Library preparation used the immunoSEQ multiplex PCR assay. Here the immuneACCESS table is served through TCRdb, limited to in-frame sequences with V and J called. Missing clones are a known gap in these copies; in checked studies unresolved V genes cover under half, and the rest lacks a known reason. This sample comprises approximately 2,300,000 clones, under 95% of them detected only once. The ten largest account for more than 0.35% of the sample. Input material: naive CD4+ T cells from PBMCs. Per the publication, the cell subset or site label means: CD45RA+ positively selected. The receptors stem from a man aged 18 to 30 in good health. Some clones in this sample may be carry-over from other donors' samples.

About this clone itself: Other nucleotide sequences from this sample produce the same CDR3. The gene calls are TRBV6-1 and TRBJ2-5, with D possibly matching TRBD1 (6 bases). Per germline, CDR1 MNHNS and CDR2 SASEGT. There are 14 residues in the CDR3. V lost 0 bases and J 5 bases, leaving 10 bases between the germline ends. For the CDR3, the DNA is TGTGCCAGCAGTGAAGCGACAGGAAGGGAGACCCAGTACTTC. Translation gives CASSEATGRETQYF.

The CDR3 bases are TGTGCCAGCAGTTACCAGGGGACAAACACCGGGGAGCTGTTTTTT. Its translation is CASSYQGTNTGELFF. The chain carries TRBV6-5 and TRBJ2-2, with a tentative D call TRBD1 (6 bases). Trimming removed 2 bases from V and 2 bases from J, with 9 bases in between. CDR1 and CDR2 (germline): MNHEY, SVGAGI. The CDR3 sequence is 15 residues long.

This chain links TRBV7-3 with TRBJ2-1; 8 bases fit TRBD2. CDR1 is SGHTA and CDR2 is FQGTGA in the germline V gene. The CDR3 extends over 17 amino acids. Unmatched junction bases numbered 15, after V lost 4 bases and J lost 7 bases. The CDR3 is CASSSTGREGLNNEQFF. CDR3 bases: TGTGCCAGCAGCTCGACAGGACGGGAGGGCCTTAATAATGAGCAGTTCTTC.

Points on this clone: Within the sample, other DNA sequences also encode this same CDR3. The chain joins TRBV2 to TRBJ1-1, with D perhaps TRBD1 (6 bases). The CDR3 extends over 11 amino acids. V was pared by 9 bases and J by 3 bases, with 8 bases between. CDR1 is SNHLY and CDR2 is FYNNEI in the germline V gene. Here the CDR3 reads CASQGYTEAFF. The CDR3, as DNA: TGTGCCAGTCAGGGGTACACTGAAGCTTTCTTT.

The CDR3 nucleotides are TGTGCCTGGAACCGGGACAATCAGCCCCAGCATTTT. Protein: CAWNRDNQPQHF. The chain recombines TRBV30 with TRBJ1-5; D unresolved. The CDR3 runs to 12 residues. V lost 4 bases, J lost 3 bases, and 7 bases lay in between. Germline V lookup: CDR1 GTSNPN, CDR2 SVGIG (reference sequence).

The genes are TRBV7-2 and TRBJ2-7, with 10 nucleotides matching TRBD1. Unmatched junction bases numbered 13, after V lost 5 bases and J lost 6 bases. Germline CDR1 SGHTA, CDR2 FQGNSA. The CDR3 runs 16 residues. The CDR3 protein is CASSLGVGTGDLEQYF. The CDR3 DNA follows: TGTGCCAGCAGCCTAGGGGTCGGGACAGGGGACCTCGAGCAGTACTTC.

This clone was observed a handful of times. The chain couples TRBV10-1 to TRBJ2-7; D perhaps matches TRBD1 (5 bases). CDR3 length equals 12 residues. Trimming took off 6 bases at V and 4 bases at J, with 10 bases between the two ends. Germline V lookup: CDR1 WNHNN, CDR2 SYGVQD (reference sequence). CDR3 region: CASRQGTYEQYF. In DNA form, the CDR3 reads TGCGCCAGCAGGCAGGGAACTTACGAGCAGTACTTC.

The gene calls are TRBV20-1 and TRBJ1-1; 11 bases are shared with TRBD1. CDR1 and CDR2 (germline): DFQATT, SNEGSKA (reference sequence). The CDR3 is 11 residues long. The CDR3 protein is CSGQGAAEAFF. For the CDR3, the DNA is TGCAGCGGACAGGGGGCGGCTGAAGCTTTCTTT.

The chain employs TRBV29-1 and TRBJ2-1; 7 bases align to TRBD2. This CDR3 is built from 15 residues. V gave up 6 bases and J gave up 6 bases; unmatched junction bases: 14. Looked up from germline, CDR1 is SQVTM and CDR2 is ANQGSEA. CDR3 amino acids: CSVGPRLADINEQFF. Written as DNA, the CDR3 is TGCAGCGTGGGACCCCGGCTAGCGGACATCAATGAGCAGTTCTTC.

The chain links TRBV28 to TRBJ2-7; D perhaps matches TRBD1 (6 bases). The CDR3 consists of 15 residues. V lost 9 bases, J lost 2 bases, and 20 bases lay in between. Germline lookup yields CDR1 MDHEN and CDR2 SYDVKM. In nucleotides, the CDR3 is TGTGCCAGTCGGGTTATCCTCGGACAGCCCTACGAGCAGTACTTC. Translating gives CASRVILGQPYEQYF.

CDR3 in DNA: TGTGCCAGCAGGCTAGACAGCAACTATGGCTACACCTTC. Amino acid sequence: CASRLDSNYGYTF. The chain recombines TRBV28 with TRBJ1-2, with D maybe TRBD1 (5 bases). V shed 6 bases and J shed 2 bases, with 10 bases lying between them. CDR1 and CDR2 from the germline V gene are MDHEN and SYDVKM. The CDR3 spans 13 residues.

The chain combines TRBV28 with TRBJ1-1, with unresolved D. The CDR3 loop spans 13 amino acids. The germline CDR1 and CDR2 sequences are MDHEN and SYDVKM. Deletions cut 5 bases from V and 8 bases from J, with 15 bases between. CDR3 nucleotides: TGTGCCAGCAGTACCCGGCTCCCCGAGGAAGCTTTCTTT. It is translated as CASSTRLPEEAFF.

V gene TRBV28 combines with J gene TRBJ2-3; possible D gene TRBD2, 5 bases. This CDR3 spans 15 amino acids. Germline CDR1 MDHEN, CDR2 SYDVKM. V lost 1 base, J lost 4 bases, and 12 bases lay in between. The DNA of the CDR3 is TGTGCCAGCAGTTTATTGTCTAGCAGGCCAGATACGCAGTATTTT. Protein product: CASSLLSSRPDTQYF.

V gene TRBV9 combines with J gene TRBJ2-7, with 8 bases matching TRBD2. This CDR3 is built from 15 residues. CDR1 is SGDLS, CDR2 YYNGEE, per germline. Unmatched junction bases numbered 5, after V lost 0 bases and J lost 3 bases. CDR3 amino acids: CASSVGGREGYEQYF. CDR3 sequence (DNA): TGTGCCAGCAGCGTAGGGGGTCGGGAGGGCTACGAGCAGTACTTC.

The chain has TRBV7-8 and TRBJ2-7; tentatively, D is TRBD1 or TRBD2 (5 bases each). The CDR3 is made up of 16 amino acids. Germline V gene lookup returns CDR1 SGHVS and CDR2 FQNEAQ. V lost 6 bases to trimming and J lost 3 bases, with 21 bases between them. CDR3 nucleotide sequence: TGTGCCAGCAGTTTATCAACCGGGACGCTCGACTACGAGCAGTACTTC. Its translation: CASSLSTGTLDYEQYF.

The chain links TRBV11-2 to TRBJ2-5, with a possible D match to TRBD1 (7 bases). This CDR3 contains 13 residues. V lost 2 bases and J 6 bases, leaving 10 bases between the germline ends. CDR1 is SGHAT and CDR2 is FQNNGV in the germline V gene. The CDR3 protein is CASSLPGGKTQYF. In DNA, the CDR3 is TGTGCCAGCAGCTTACCAGGGGGGAAGACCCAGTACTTC. Full variable domain (remainder filled in from reference TRBV11-2 and TRBJ2-5): EAGVAQSPRYKIIEKRQSVAFWCNPISGHATLYWYQQILGQGPKLLIQFQNNGVVDDSQLPKDRFSAERLKGVDSTLKIQPAKLEDSAVYLCASSLPGGKTQYFGPGTRLLVL.

This clone showed up just once. V usage is TRBV15 and J usage is TRBJ1-4, with 7 bases fitting TRBD1. The CDR3 loop spans 14 amino acids. Germline-derived CDR1 and CDR2 are LNHNV and YYDKDF (reference sequence). Trimming at V came to 3 bases and at J to 7 bases, leaving 5 bases not matched to a gene. The CDR3 loop reads CATSSGQASEKLFF. CDR3 nucleotide sequence: TGTGCCACCAGCAGCGGACAGGCGAGTGAAAAACTGTTTTTT.

This chain joins TRBV28 and TRBJ2-7; TRBD1 matches 7 bases. CDR3 size: 16 residues. V lost 4 bases, J lost 0 bases, and 9 bases stayed unmatched. The germline V gene encodes CDR1 MDHEN and CDR2 SYDVKM. In nucleotides, the CDR3 is TGTGCCAGCAGTTCCCCGGGACAGCCGAACTCCTACGAGCAGTACTTC. As protein: CASSSPGQPNSYEQYF.

A note on this clone: One base away lies a much larger clone, so this may be a sequencing read error. This sample also contains other DNA sequences that code for the same CDR3. The genes are TRBV5-6 and TRBJ1-1; D gene uncertain. Per germline, CDR1 SGHDT and CDR2 YYEEEE. The CDR3 has 11 residues. Trimming stripped 1 base from V and 4 bases from J, with 2 bases between. The CDR3 sequence is CASSLSTEAFF. DNA for the CDR3: TGTGCCAGCAGCTTGAGCACTGAAGCTTTCTTT.

The V and J genes are TRBV12-5 and TRBJ2-2; 9 nucleotides line up with TRBD2. The CDR3 covers 16 residues. CDR1 and CDR2 (germline): LGHNT, FRNRAP. Trimming took 5 bases from V and 5 from J; bases not matched to a gene: 9. CDR3 amino acids: CASGPSGGMTTGELFF. In DNA, the CDR3 is TGTGCTAGTGGTCCGAGCGGGGGGATGACGACCGGGGAGCTGTTTTTT.

The chain links TRBV5-6 to TRBJ2-3; D possibly corresponds to TRBD1 (6 bases). V lost 4 bases to trimming and J lost 0 bases, with 9 bases between them. Germline CDR1 SGHDT, CDR2 YYEEEE. This CDR3 is 14 amino acids long. CDR3 amino acids: CASSVGQSTDTQYF. The CDR3 DNA sequence: TGTGCCAGCAGCGTAGGACAGAGCACAGATACGCAGTATTTT.

This chain links TRBV7-9 with TRBJ2-1; 9 nucleotides line up with TRBD2. V gave up 2 bases and J gave up 8 bases; unmatched junction bases: 10. The length of the CDR3 is 16 residues. Germline-derived CDR1 and CDR2 are SEHNR and FQNEAQ (reference sequence). CDR3 in amino acids: CASSLIVSGSRDEQFF. DNA of the CDR3: TGTGCCAGCAGCTTAATAGTTAGCGGGAGTCGGGATGAGCAGTTCTTC.

This chain uses TRBV28 with TRBJ2-5; D may be TRBD2 (6 bases). The CDR3 contains 15 residues. CDR1 MDHEN and CDR2 SYDVKM come from the germline V gene. V was trimmed by 8 bases and J by 4 bases, leaving 20 bases between them. CDR3 DNA: TGTGCCAGCGCCACCTGGGAGAGACTAGGAGAGACCCAGTACTTC. Protein product: CASATWERLGETQYF. Variable domain in full (rest from reference TRBV28 and TRBJ2-5): DVKVTQSSRYLVKRTGEKVFLECVQDMDHENMFWYRQDPGLGLRLIYFSYDVKMKEKGDIPEGYSVSREKKERFSLILESASTNQTSMYLCASATWERLGETQYFGPGTRLLVL.

J is TRBJ2-5 and V is TRBV2; possibly TRBD2 for D (5 bases). CDR3 length equals 14 residues. Per germline, CDR1 SNHLY and CDR2 FYNNEI. V shed 3 bases and J shed 4 bases, with 12 bases lying between them. The CDR3 loop is CASSEERIRETQYF. The CDR3 nucleotides read TGTGCCAGCAGTGAGGAGCGGATAAGAGAGACCCAGTACTTC. Combining the CDR3 with reference TRBV2 and TRBJ2-5 gives the whole variable domain EPEVTQTPSHQVTQMGQEVILRCVPISNHLYFYWYRQILGQKVEFLVSFYNNEISEKSEIFDDQFSVERPDGSNFTLKIRSTKLEDSAMYFCASSEERIRETQYFGPGTRLLVL.

This chain links TRBV6-4 with TRBJ2-1, with D hard to call. CDR1 MRHNA and CDR2 SNTAGT come from the germline V gene. The CDR3 length is 16 residues. V gave up 3 bases and J gave up 3 bases, with 15 bases separating them. The DNA of the CDR3 is TGTGCCAGCAGTGAGGCTTTGGGCAGATACTACAATGAGCAGTTCTTC. This encodes CASSEALGRYYNEQFF.

The gene calls are TRBV28 and TRBJ1-4; maybe TRBD1 (5 bases). The V gene lost 5 bases and the J gene lost 6 bases, with 13 bases spanning the gap. In germline, CDR1 is MDHEN, CDR2 SYDVKM. The CDR3 is 14 residues long. CDR3 in amino acids: CASSGDRLYEKLFF. The CDR3 nucleotides read TGTGCCAGCAGTGGGGACCGATTGTATGAAAAACTGTTTTTT.